This TCR beta chain emerged from a study of T-cell memory formation after mild COVID-19 (dated by TCRdb to about 2021). Regarding the complete study: TCR sequence clusters from the two donors were largely donor specific. In two donors, T-cell clones that expanded and contracted after mild COVID-19 were tracked by sequencing TCRalpha and TCRbeta repertoires over time. Two young, previously healthy adult volunteers, one female and one male, were included in the cohort.

Ficoll-Paque density gradient centrifugation was the method used to isolate PBMCs. Worth noting for this clonotype: Its antigen remains unidentified. Base qualities were left out, and no much larger clone turns up one base away.

The study at large found these results: The study included only a couple of mild cases, and larger cohorts that include severe cases with pre-infection samples were judged to be necessary. Balanced CD4/CD8 phenotypes were observed for clones contracting from day 15 to 85, whereas a bias towards CD4+ was observed for a second wave of clones expanding from day 15 to 37. The detection of some responding clones in pre-infection memory suggests that pre-existing cross-reactive memory T cells joined the SARS-CoV-2 response. Whether the second-wave clones peaking on day 37 were SARS-CoV-2 specific was not confirmed. Contracting CD4+ clones turned up mainly in the CM and EM memory subsets, whereas EMRA was where CD8+ clones were enriched.

The germline V gene provides CDR1 SGHRS and CDR2 YFSETQ. The CDR3 numbers 16 residues from cysteine through phenylalanine. Of the read, only the CDR3 DNA is kept; its 48 bases are in frame from base 1. Germline trimming: 3 bases from V, 5 bases from J; junction bases outside gene matches: 12. Sequenced using an Illumina NovaSeq 6000. TCRalpha and TCRbeta cDNA libraries were built by 5'RACE with constant-segment primers, adding sample barcodes and unique molecular identifiers. RNA was extracted from every sample with Trizol reagent. Libraries were amplified in two PCR steps, with a second sample barcode and Illumina TruSeq adapters added in the second step. The libraries were sequenced on an Illumina NovaSeq using 2 x 150 bp paired-end reads. Turning to the authors' computational methods: Demultiplexing of reads and collapsing into UMI-guided consensus sequences were performed with migec v1.2.7. Using mixcr v2.1.11, the UMI consensuses were aligned to TRA and TRB V and J templates and assembled into clonotypes. Expanded or contracted clonotypes were those called significant by both edgeR and NoisET, with noise models trained on biological replicates. For edgeR calls, the cutoffs were a false discovery rate-adjusted p below 0.01 and a log2 fold-change threshold of 1. As an exploratory analysis of dynamics, max-normalized trajectories of the 1000 most abundant clonotypes were examined by PCA with hierarchical clustering. Separately sequenced CD4+ and CD8+ repertoires were used to assign a CD4 or CD8 phenotype to each responding clone. The public reads were quality trimmed at Q25 with fastp and then assembled into clones with MiXCR by TCRdb, keeping productive beta chains. Every CDR3 protein is listed once, alongside the most common genes and DNA of its rows. These V and J calls originate from TCRdb's pipeline instead of the authors' own analysis. The table for this sample lists about 500,000 distinct CDR3 sequences; over 20% of them were counted only once. The ten most abundant clones make up 9.5% to 15% of the sample.

The chain was built from TRBV5-1 and TRBJ2-7, with 9 middle bases fitting TRBD1. This receptor was taken from an adult woman who had mild COVID-19 (a few samples of this study predate the infection). The sample titles of this study are shuffled in the database, so cell type and time point are left out; the donor was told from shared clones. Sample: PBMCs or a T cell subset sorted from them (not recorded which). In nucleotides, the sequence is TGCGCCAGCAGCTCCAGTTACGGGACAGGGAACCACGAGCAGTACTTC. The resulting protein is CASSSSYGTGNHEQYF.